This TCR beta chain was captured by sequencing in a study of T cell responses to AZD1222 COVID-19 vaccine. Study results and caveats: The donors showed a predominance of white British ancestry and of females, with possible underestimation of clonal diversity. Only a handful of AZD1222 recipients were seropositive at baseline. Vaccine-related CD4 TCRs covered spike, predominating at 160-218 and 743-854.

Profiling relied on immunoSEQ multiplex PCR, and the TCRdb table lists in-frame clones only, not all of them. The sample contains 150,000 to 200,000 clones, about 90% of which appear only once. V lost 4 bases to trimming and J lost 5 bases; unmatched junction nucleotides: 8. Germline V gives CDR1 SEHNR, CDR2 FQNEAQ (reference sequence). The CDR3 has 16 amino acids. About this clone: Its cognate antigen is unknown.

The rearrangement links TRBV7-9 to TRBJ2-1; 10 bases are shared with TRBD2. Specimen: peripheral blood, collected 28 days after the second AZD1222 dose. The sequence came from an adult who received the AZD1222 COVID-19 vaccine. In DNA, the CDR3 is TGTGCCAGCAGCTCCTTAGCGGGGGGACACGACAATGAGCAGTTCTTC. This sequence encodes CASSSLAGGHDNEQFF.